Each of the 12 T cell receptor beta chains below was sequenced from the same sample in a study of blood T cell repertoires in COVID-19. Sequenced by immunoSEQ multiplex PCR; TCRdb stores in-frame clones only, minus some. In the table there are 250,000 or so clones, under 95% of which are singletons. Sequencing was carried out using PBMCs or T cells enriched from blood (not recorded which). All receptors derive from a middle-aged man who had been exposed to COVID-19.

The gene calls are TRBV9 and TRBJ2-5; 10 bases map to TRBD2. V trimming: 4 bases; J trimming: 4 bases; junction bases outside the gene matches: 7. The CDR3 sequence is 15 residues long. Germline CDR1 SGDLS, CDR2 YYNGEE. The CDR3 DNA sequence: TGTGCCAGCAGCCCGGGGACTAGCGTTGTAGAGACCCAGTACTTC. This translates into CASSPGTSVVETQYF.

V gene TRBV7-3 combines with J gene TRBJ2-5; 7 nucleotides match TRBD2. CDR3 length: 14 residues. CDR1 SGHTA and CDR2 FQGTGA come from the germline V gene. V shed 1 base and J 4 bases; nucleotides not matched to a gene: 3. CDR3 bases: TGTGCCAGCAGCTTAAGCGGGAGTCCAGAGACCCAGTACTTC. Protein product: CASSLSGSPETQYF.

The chain joins TRBV9 to TRBJ2-1, with TRBD2 as a possible D gene (6 bases). The ends were cut back, 0 bases at V and 2 bases at J, with 15 bases in the middle. CDR3 length: 17 residues. In germline, CDR1 is SGDLS, CDR2 YYNGEE. CDR3 loop: CASSVGASGQAYNEQFF. In DNA, the CDR3 is TGTGCCAGCAGCGTAGGCGCCAGCGGGCAAGCCTACAATGAGCAGTTCTTC.

The gene calls are TRBV27 and TRBJ1-1; 7 bases map to TRBD1. V lost 4 bases and J lost 4; bases outside the gene matches: 6. Germline V lookup: CDR1 MNHEY, CDR2 SMNVEV (reference sequence). The CDR3 contains 14 residues. The CDR3 spells CASSSKGGSTEAFF. The DNA of the CDR3 is TGTGCCAGCAGTTCGAAAGGGGGCTCCACTGAAGCTTTCTTT.

J is TRBJ2-7 and V is TRBV11-1; TRBD1 matches at 10 bases. Germline lookup yields CDR1 SGHAT and CDR2 FQDESV (reference sequence). After removal of 4 bases from V and 7 bases from J, the junction contained 10 bases not matched to a gene. The CDR3 runs 15 residues. The DNA of the CDR3 is TGTGCCAGCAGCTCACGGGACAGGGGATTAGAGGAGCAGTACTTC. The encoded protein is CASSSRDRGLEEQYF.

V is TRBV30 and J is TRBJ2-7; D possibly corresponds to TRBD2 (6 bases). Germline CDR1 is GTSNPN and CDR2 is SVGIG (reference sequence). The CDR3 totals 14 residues. Trimming left V 2 bases short and J 3 bases short, with 14 bases between. CDR3 region: CAWSRDVADYEQYF. CDR3 DNA: TGTGCCTGGAGTCGGGACGTAGCGGACTACGAGCAGTACTTC. The variable domain in full, with the rest retrieved from reference TRBV30 and TRBJ2-7, is SQTIHQWPATLVQPVGSPLSLECTVEGTSNPNLYWYRQAAGRGLQLLFYSVGIGQISSEVPQNLSASRPQDRQFILSSKKLLLSDSGFYLCAWSRDVADYEQYFGPGTRLTVT.

The J gene is TRBJ2-1, the V gene TRBV9, with 9 nucleotides matching TRBD1. Germline V CDR1 and CDR2: SGDLS, YYNGEE. The CDR3 covers 16 residues. V dropped 4 bases and J dropped 2; count of bases not matched to a gene: 7. In DNA form, the CDR3 reads TGTGCCAGCAGCACACCGGGACAGGGAGCCTACAATGAGCAGTTCTTC. Translation gives CASSTPGQGAYNEQFF.

This clone appeared a single time. This chain uses TRBV27 with TRBJ1-6; D unresolved. V lost 4 bases to trimming and J lost 10 bases, with 11 bases between them. Germline-derived CDR1 and CDR2 are MNHEY and SMNVEV (reference sequence). There are 13 residues in the CDR3. Here the CDR3 DNA reads TGTGCCAGCAGTTCAGTGCGCAGGTCACCCCTCCACTTT. Encoded protein: CASSSVRRSPLHF.

V and J are TRBV29-1 and TRBJ1-2; 8 bases fit TRBD1. This CDR3 region has 15 residues. The germline V gene encodes CDR1 SQVTM and CDR2 ANQGSEA. Losses at the gene ends were 0 bases for V and 0 bases for J; bases not matched to a gene: 3. The CDR3 DNA is TGCAGCGTTGAAGACGCGGACAGGGCTAACTATGGCTACACCTTC. It translates to CSVEDADRANYGYTF.

This chain connects TRBV11-3 to TRBJ2-7; D possibly corresponds to TRBD1 (6 bases). Germline lookup yields CDR1 SGHNT and CDR2 YENEEA. This CDR3 region has 14 residues. The V end lost 6 bases, the J end lost 4 bases, and 16 bases lay between the germline ends. CDR3 sequence: CASRTDRLGYEQYF. CDR3 sequence (DNA): TGTGCCAGCAGGACCGACAGGCTAGGGTACGAGCAGTACTTC.

CDR3 in DNA: TGTGCCAGCAGCGTACGCACCGGGACAGGGGACGAGCAGTACTTC. Its translation: CASSVRTGTGDEQYF. The J gene is TRBJ2-7, the V gene TRBV7-8; 10 bases are shared with TRBD1. Trimming took 5 bases from V and 5 from J; bases not matched to a gene: 9. The germline CDR1 and CDR2 sequences are SGHVS and FQNEAQ. The CDR3 spans 15 residues.

V is TRBV19 and J is TRBJ2-7, with 9 bases aligning to TRBD1. The germline V gene encodes CDR1 LNHDA and CDR2 SQIVND (reference sequence). J was trimmed by 5 bases and V by 10 bases; bases with no gene match: 6. This CDR3 contains 12 residues. CDR3 amino acids: CATEDRGHEQYF. CDR3 coding DNA: TGTGCCACGGAGGACAGGGGCCACGAGCAGTACTTC.